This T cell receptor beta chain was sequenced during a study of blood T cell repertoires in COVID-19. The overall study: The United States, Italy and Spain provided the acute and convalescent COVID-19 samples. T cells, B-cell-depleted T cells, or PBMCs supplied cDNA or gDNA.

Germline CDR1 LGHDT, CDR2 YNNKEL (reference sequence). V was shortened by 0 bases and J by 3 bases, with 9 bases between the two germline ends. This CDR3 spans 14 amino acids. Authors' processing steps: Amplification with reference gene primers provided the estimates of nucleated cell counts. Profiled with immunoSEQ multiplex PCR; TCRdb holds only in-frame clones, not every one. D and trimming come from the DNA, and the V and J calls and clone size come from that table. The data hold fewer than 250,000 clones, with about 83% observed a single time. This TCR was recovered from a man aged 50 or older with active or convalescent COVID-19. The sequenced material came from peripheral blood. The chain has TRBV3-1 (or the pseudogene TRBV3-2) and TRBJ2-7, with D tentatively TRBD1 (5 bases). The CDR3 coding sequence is TGTGCCAGCAGCCAAGACCAGGGATACTACGAGCAGTACTTC. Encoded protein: CASSQDQGYYEQYF.